The 8 T cell receptor beta chains below come from one sample, sequenced in a study of CD8+CD57+ T cells in acquired aplastic anemia. Those patients picked for sequencing had displayed CD8+CD57+ cell expansion on flow cytometry. For CDR3 and TCR beta VDJ profiling, genomic DNA was the template used. TCRdb reanalysed the reads using MiXCR and keeps one entry per CDR3 protein. The sample holds about 470,000 distinct CDR3 sequences, less than 35% seen once. Sequenced material: sorted CD4+, CD8+, or CD8+CD57+ T cells (not recorded which) from PBMCs. These receptors were collected from a human donor with aplastic anemia.

The chain joins TRBV24-1 to TRBJ2-1; 13 nucleotides agree with TRBD2. CDR3 length: 17 residues. Germline trimming cut 3 bases from V and 6 bases from J; bases unmatched to any gene: 7. CDR1 and CDR2 from the germline V gene are KGHDR and SFDVKD. The chain's CDR3 is CATSDRTSGSRPNEQFF. DNA for the CDR3: TGTGCCACCAGTGATCGGACTAGCGGGAGTCGACCCAATGAGCAGTTCTTC.

The chain carries TRBV24-1 and TRBJ2-5; tentatively, D is TRBD2 (6 bases). Trimming cost V 1 base and J 2 bases, with 10 bases left between them. CDR3 length: 15 residues. From germline, CDR1 is KGHDR and CDR2 SFDVKD. CDR3 DNA sequence: TGTGCCACCAGTGATTTTCTGGCGGGGCAAGAGACCCAGTACTTC. This encodes CATSDFLAGQETQYF.

This chain uses TRBV20-1 with TRBJ2-5, with 8 bases fitting TRBD2. The CDR3 consists of 14 residues. Trimming removed 2 bases from V and 7 bases from J; junction bases left unmatched: 9. Germline assignment: CDR1 DFQATT and CDR2 SNEGSKA (reference sequence). The CDR3 reads CSARLSSGLGTQYF. The CDR3 coding sequence is TGCAGTGCTAGATTATCTAGCGGGCTCGGGACCCAGTACTTC.

V usage is TRBV30 and J usage is TRBJ2-7; 8 bases agree with TRBD1. The CDR3 is 15 residues long. Germline V lookup: CDR1 GTSNPN, CDR2 SVGIG (reference sequence). V lost 0 bases and J lost 1; bases outside the gene matches: 5. This chain's CDR3 is CAWSVGDRRSYEQYF. CDR3 nucleotide sequence: TGTGCCTGGAGTGTAGGGGACAGGAGATCCTACGAGCAGTACTTC.

This clonotype occurred a few times. One junction end does not reproduce the germline sequence, and a read error may be involved. This chain uses TRBV2 with TRBJ2-5; TRBD1 agrees at 8 bases. This CDR3 region has 16 residues. Germline CDR1 reads SNHLY; CDR2 reads FYNNEI. CDR3 bases: TGTGCCAGCAGGGGACACGGGACAGGATGGGGGGAGACCCAATACTTC. Protein product: CASRGHGTGWGETQYF.

The chain couples TRBV2 to TRBJ1-2; 7 bases are shared with TRBD1. CDR3 length equals 11 residues. CDR1 and CDR2 (germline): SNHLY, FYNNEI. The ends lost 8 bases at V and 14 bases at J; junction bases unmatched: 11. The chain's CDR3 is CASHMDRLLTF. The CDR3 coding sequence is TGTGCCAGCCATATGGACAGGCTCCTGACCTTC.

This clonotype has only a few counts. The junction departs from germline at one end; a sequencing error may be responsible. The chain combines TRBV10-3 with TRBJ2-3, with D perhaps matching TRBD1 or TRBD2 (8 bases each). The CDR3 totals 15 residues. Germline loops: CDR1 ENHRY, CDR2 SYGVKD. CDR3 in amino acids: CASSGTGLATDTQYF. Written as DNA, the CDR3 is TGTGCCAGCAGTGGGACAGGACTAGCCACAGATACGCAGTATTTT.

The CDR3 coding sequence is TGTGCCACCAGTGATTGCAGGGGGCAAGAGACCCAGTACTTC. It is translated as CATSDCRGQETQYF. The chain employs TRBV24-1 and TRBJ2-5; the match to TRBD1 covers 7 bases. The germline V gene encodes CDR1 KGHDR and CDR2 SFDVKD. V dropped 2 bases and J dropped 2; count of bases not matched to a gene: 1. The CDR3 has 14 amino acids.